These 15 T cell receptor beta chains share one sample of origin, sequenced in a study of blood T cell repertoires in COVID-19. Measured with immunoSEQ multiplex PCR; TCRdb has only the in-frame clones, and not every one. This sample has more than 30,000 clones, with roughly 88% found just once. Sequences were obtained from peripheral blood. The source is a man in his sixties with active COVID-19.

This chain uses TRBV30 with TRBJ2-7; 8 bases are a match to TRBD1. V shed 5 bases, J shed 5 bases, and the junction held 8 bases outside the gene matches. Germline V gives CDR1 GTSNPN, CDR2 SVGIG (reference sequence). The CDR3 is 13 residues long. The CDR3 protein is CAWQDRVRHEQYF. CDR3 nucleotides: TGTGCCTGGCAGGACAGGGTTCGCCACGAGCAGTACTTC.

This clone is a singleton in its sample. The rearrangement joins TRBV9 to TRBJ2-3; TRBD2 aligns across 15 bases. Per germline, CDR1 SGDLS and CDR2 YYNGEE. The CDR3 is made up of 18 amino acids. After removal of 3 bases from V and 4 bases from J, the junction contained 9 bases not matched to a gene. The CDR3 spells CASSAQGLAGGSADTQYF. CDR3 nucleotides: TGTGCCAGCAGCGCCCAGGGACTAGCGGGAGGATCCGCAGATACGCAGTATTTT.

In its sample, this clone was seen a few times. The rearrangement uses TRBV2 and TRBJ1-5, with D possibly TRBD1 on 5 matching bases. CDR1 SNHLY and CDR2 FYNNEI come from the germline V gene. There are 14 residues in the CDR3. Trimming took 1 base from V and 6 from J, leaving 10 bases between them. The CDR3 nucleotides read TGTGCCAGCAGTGAAGTTCGGGGGGGTCAGCCCCAGCATTTT. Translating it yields CASSEVRGGQPQHF.

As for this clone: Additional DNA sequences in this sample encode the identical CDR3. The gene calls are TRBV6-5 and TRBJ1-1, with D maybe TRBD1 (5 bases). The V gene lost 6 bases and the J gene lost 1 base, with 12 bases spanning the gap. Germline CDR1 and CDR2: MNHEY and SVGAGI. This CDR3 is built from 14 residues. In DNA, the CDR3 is TGTGCCAGCAGACGAGACACAGGGAACACTGAAGCTTTCTTT. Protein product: CASRRDTGNTEAFF.

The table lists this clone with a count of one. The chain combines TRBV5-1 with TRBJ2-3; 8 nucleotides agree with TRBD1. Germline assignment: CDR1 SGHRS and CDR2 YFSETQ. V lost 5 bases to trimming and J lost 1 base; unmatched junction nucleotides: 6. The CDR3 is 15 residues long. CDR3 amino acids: CASRPPGQGTDTQYF. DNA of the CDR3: TGCGCCAGCAGGCCTCCGGGACAGGGCACAGATACGCAGTATTTT. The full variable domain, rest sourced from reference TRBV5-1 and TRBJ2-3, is KAGVTQTPRYLIKTRGQQVTLSCSPISGHRSVSWYQQTPGQGLQFLFEYFSETQRNKGNFPGRFSGRQFSNSRSEMNVSTLELGDSALYLCASRPPGQGTDTQYFGPGTRLTVL.

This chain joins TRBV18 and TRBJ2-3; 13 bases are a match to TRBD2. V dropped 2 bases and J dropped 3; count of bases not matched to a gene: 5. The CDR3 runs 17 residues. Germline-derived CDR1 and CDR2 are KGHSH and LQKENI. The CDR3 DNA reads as TGTGCCAGCTCACCAGGGACTAGCGGGATGGGGACAGATACGCAGTATTTT. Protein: CASSPGTSGMGTDTQYF.

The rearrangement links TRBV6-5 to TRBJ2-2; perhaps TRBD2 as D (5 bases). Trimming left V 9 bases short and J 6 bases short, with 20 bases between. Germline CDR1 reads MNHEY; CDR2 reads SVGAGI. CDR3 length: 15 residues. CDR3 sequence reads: CASKAGKLEPGELFF. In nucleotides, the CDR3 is TGTGCCAGTAAAGCCGGGAAGTTGGAACCCGGGGAGCTGTTTTTT.

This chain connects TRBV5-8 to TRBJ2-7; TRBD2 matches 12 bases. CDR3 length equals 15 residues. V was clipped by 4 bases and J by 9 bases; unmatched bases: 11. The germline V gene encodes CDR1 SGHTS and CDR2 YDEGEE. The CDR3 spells CASSPRLAGAGGQYF. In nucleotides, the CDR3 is TGTGCCAGCAGCCCCCGACTAGCGGGAGCCGGCGGGCAGTACTTC.

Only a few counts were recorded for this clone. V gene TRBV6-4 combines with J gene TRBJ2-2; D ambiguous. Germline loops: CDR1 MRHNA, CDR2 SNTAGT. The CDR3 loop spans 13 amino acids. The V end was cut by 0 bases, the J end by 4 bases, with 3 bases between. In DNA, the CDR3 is TGTGCCAGCAGTGACTCTAGCACCGGGGAGCTGTTTTTT. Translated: CASSDSSTGELFF.

CDR3 sequence reads: CASSMEWGRSRNEQYF. The CDR3 DNA sequence: TGTGCCAGTAGTATGGAGTGGGGCAGGTCTCGGAACGAGCAGTACTTC. The chain uses TRBV19 and TRBJ2-7, with a weak D call TRBD1 (5 bases). V was pared by 3 bases and J by 5 bases, with 20 bases between. The CDR3 length is 16 residues. The germline gives CDR1 LNHDA, CDR2 SQIVND (reference sequence).

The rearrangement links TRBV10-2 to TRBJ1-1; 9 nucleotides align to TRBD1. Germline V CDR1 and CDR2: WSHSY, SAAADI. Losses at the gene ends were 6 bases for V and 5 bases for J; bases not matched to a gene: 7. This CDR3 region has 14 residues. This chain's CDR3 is CASSETGQGTEAFF. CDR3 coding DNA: TGCGCCAGCAGCGAAACAGGACAGGGGACTGAAGCTTTCTTT.

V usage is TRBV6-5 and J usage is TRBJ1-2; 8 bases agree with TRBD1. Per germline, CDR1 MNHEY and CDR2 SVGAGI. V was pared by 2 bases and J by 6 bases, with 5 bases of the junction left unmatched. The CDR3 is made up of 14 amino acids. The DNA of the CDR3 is TGTGCCAGCAGTTACCCCGGACAGGGCAATGGCTACACCTTC. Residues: CASSYPGQGNGYTF.

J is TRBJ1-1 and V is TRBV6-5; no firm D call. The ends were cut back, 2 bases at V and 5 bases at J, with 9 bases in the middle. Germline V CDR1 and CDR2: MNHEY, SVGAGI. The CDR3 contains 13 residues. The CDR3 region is CASSYPGRTEAFF. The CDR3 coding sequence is TGTGCCAGCAGTTACCCGGGGAGGACTGAAGCTTTCTTT.

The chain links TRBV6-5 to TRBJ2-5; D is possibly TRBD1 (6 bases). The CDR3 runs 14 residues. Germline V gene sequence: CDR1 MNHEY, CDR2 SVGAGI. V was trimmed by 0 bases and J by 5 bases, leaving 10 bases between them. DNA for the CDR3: TGTGCCAGCAGTTACTCGGACAGAAGGGAGACCCAGTACTTC. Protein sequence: CASSYSDRRETQYF.

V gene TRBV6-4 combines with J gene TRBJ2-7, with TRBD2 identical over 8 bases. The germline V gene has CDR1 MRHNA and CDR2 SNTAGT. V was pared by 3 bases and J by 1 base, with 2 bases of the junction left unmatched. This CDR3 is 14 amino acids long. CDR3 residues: CASSEGLGSYEQYF. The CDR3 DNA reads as TGTGCCAGCAGTGAGGGACTAGGTTCCTACGAGCAGTACTTC.